This TCR beta chain was captured by sequencing in a study of cytomegalovirus exposure and HLA in healthy donors (dated by TCRdb to about 2017). Study-level background: An earlier analysis of 587 of the donors reported around 280 Gb of sequence data and about 120 million unique TCR beta sequences obtained from 150 million to 200 million T cells. Because of strong linkage in the cohort, five DR-DQ haplotypes were treated as single units for association and clustering. High-throughput TCR immunosequencing, statistical association of individual TCRs with disease status, and machine learning were combined to predict cytomegalovirus infection status. HLA typing included class I and class II loci at four-digit resolution. An earlier analysis of 587 of the donors used high-throughput TCR beta sequencing to judge whether each TCR beta V gene segment behaved as functional or pseudogenic. Rather than drawing on any new phenotypic data, the later analysis identified candidate immune exposures from TCR beta sequences and the way those sequences occurred across donors. Every discovery cohort repertoire had been produced on one sequencing platform. Along with the approximately 700-subject first cohort, a separate validation cohort of 120 different subjects was used. The T cell repertoires of under 750 subjects were profiled by immunosequencing and related to cytomegalovirus serostatus. The number of typed donors differed by locus: about 620-640 for A, B, C, DRB1 and DQB1; roughly 510 for DQA1; 606 for DPA1; and around 490 for DPB1. A later genetic analysis used genome-wide SNP genotypes for about 65% of the 666 donors, treating that subset as a discovery cohort. Donor age, sex, ethnicity and CMV serostatus were collected together with the repertoire data. Roughly 290 gigabases of sequencing data and tens of millions of unique TCR sequences made up an early release that covered 500 to 700 HLA-typed donors. The aim of the study was to test whether cataloging public T cell receptors could identify signatures of past pathogen exposure. Of the approximately 400 genotyped donors, roughly 85% fell in the genetic ancestry cluster associated with self-reported Caucasian donors. In a later analysis, previously published TCR beta repertoires from about 670 donors were re-analyzed and high-resolution HLA genotyping was added so that TCR occurrence patterns could be studied. On average, over 200,000 unique TCR beta nucleotide sequences were sequenced per donor among 350 to 400 genotyped donors of the cohort, with 15% to 20% of those sequences being non-productive. Study-wide conclusions, independent of this receptor: It was suggested by the authors that the approach could potentially be generalized to other disease states and immunological phenotypes. According to a later analysis, parvovirus B19, influenza, CMV and Epstein-Barr virus appeared linked to several top co-occurrence clusters. In vitro tests confirmed that a few of the cytomegalovirus-associated TCR beta chains recognize cytomegalovirus antigens. The presence/absence analyses assumed that sequencing depth was roughly uniform across donors, and that assumption may not be true. Broadly in line with IMGT annotations, most TCR beta V segments showed up in productive rearrangements about 87% or about 30% of the time in an earlier analysis of approximately 600 of the donors. This cohort had only TCR beta chains sequenced, and the lack of alpha or paired-chain data limited which features could be detected. Because the 87-base-pair reads could not distinguish some IMGT-functional V segments, including TRBV6-2 and TRBV6-3, those segments were excluded. The classifier was reported to diagnose cytomegalovirus status with high specificity and sensitivity in both the original and validation cohorts. At a false discovery rate of 0.05, a later analysis linked 16,951 TCR beta sequences to specific HLA alleles. A further reported finding was that TCR beta sequences accurately predicted the HLA-A and HLA-B alleles for most subjects in the first cohort. Immune exposure information for the cohort was limited to CMV serostatus. Because HLA typing was missing for some donors at each locus, association tests included only the typed subset. The study gave a list of over 150 TCR beta chains associated with cytomegalovirus. In a later genetic analysis, a missense DCLRE1C variant was associated with V-gene and J-gene trimming of TCR beta chains, and the association was replicated in an independent cohort. Compared with the approximately 710-donor mean, donors in an Asian-associated ancestry cluster had fewer N-insertions in productive TCRs, according to a later genetic analysis. A group of highly shared sequence variants was considered likely to be a technical artifact of the sequencing pipeline. Most TCR sequences were observed very rarely across donors, whereas some public TCRs were present in many individuals. When HLA alleles, especially DR and DQ, strongly co-occurred, TCR associations were difficult to assign to individual alleles. Correlated functional status among segregating V segments might be attributable to linkage disequilibrium, but an unknown experimental factor could not be ruled out. Compared with equally common non-associated chains, HLA-associated TCR beta chains in a later analysis were more clonally expanded and had lower generation probabilities. The earlier analysis of 587 of the donors excluded over 15 rarely observed V segments, including chromosome 9 orphons, because counts were too low. A later analysis found that most CMV-associated TCR beta chains appeared HLA-restricted, with HLA associations seemingly driven largely by CMV exposure. According to a later analysis, TCR association rates differed among HLA loci, with DRB1 alleles showing the most associated TCRs and HLA-C alleles showing the fewest.

The cohort was made up of 500 to 800 healthy bone marrow donors. Cohort members were all nominally healthy when sampled, although unrecorded immune exposures were likely present. The donor tested CMV seropositive, placing the donor among the approximately 310 seropositive members of the cohort. Each donor provided a peripheral blood sample, and peripheral blood mononuclear cells were used for TCR beta sequencing. Genomic DNA extraction from the blood cell samples was performed with the Qiagen DNeasy Blood Extraction Kit. Library preparation was by the immunoSEQ multiplex PCR assay. The multiplex PCR relied on a mix of 60 forward primers for TCR Vbeta segments and 13 reverse primers for TCR Jbeta segments. The CDR3 region of rearranged TCR beta genes was amplified from genomic DNA by a multiplex PCR assay. On the Illumina HiSeq System, the amplified TCR beta libraries were sequenced as 87-base-pair reads. From the authors' description of their analysis: A later analysis counted tens of millions of unique TCR beta chains across the roughly 700 repertoires, and some 11 million of these chains were shared by at least two donors. To remove PCR and sequencing errors, raw reads were error-corrected and collapsed into unique sequences using a nearest-neighbor algorithm that merged closely related sequences. Alignment of CDR3 sequences to IMGT reference sequences was used to assign V, D and J gene segments. For a sequence to be retained, a match of at least six nucleotides to both a V gene segment and a J gene segment was required. A rearrangement was called productive if the CDR3 had no stop codons and remained in frame with V and J, and every other rearrangement was called non-productive. CDR3 was defined according to IMGT convention as the region running from the second conserved V-encoded cysteine to the conserved J-encoded phenylalanine. The earlier analysis of some 580 of the donors excluded any sequence lacking an unambiguous match to a single V gene segment. In an earlier analysis of 587 of the donors, a V segment was called functional when productive rearrangements were above 56.7%, and segregating when the standard deviation between donors exceeded 5%. A statistical classification framework was built to diagnose cytomegalovirus status from the catalog of TCR beta chain sequences. In a later analysis, V and J genes were assigned by comparing TCR nucleotide sequences against IMGT/GENE-DB human TR gene sequences. A later analysis assigned CDR3 sequences and most-parsimonious VDJ recombination scenarios with the TCRdist pipeline. In a later analysis, every TCR beta chain was defined by the combination of its CDR3 amino acid sequence and its V-gene family, and reads without a unique V-gene family were dropped. To address suspected cross-contamination and a sequencing artifact, a later analysis removed 550 to 750 highly shared, low-generation-probability nucleotide sequences. In a later analysis, a clonal expansion index was calculated for each public chain from normalized within-repertoire ranks of inferred template counts. In a later analysis, generation probabilities were computed with a VDJ recombination model fitted to out-of-frame rearrangements, and the resulting probabilities were checked against IGoR. Hypergeometric tests were used in a later analysis to score TCR-TCR, TCR-HLA and TCR-CMV co-occurrence, with a repertoire-size bias correction applied to the TCR pairs. To estimate false discovery rates, a later analysis permuted the HLA or CMV assignments 20 times. In a later analysis, co-occurring TCRs were grouped with DBSCAN, and TCRdist sequence similarity was added when clustering was performed within HLA-allele-positive subsets. Repertoires with fewer than 30,000 or more than 120,000 public chains, plus five repertoires with anomalous nucleotide sharing, were excluded from co-occurrence clustering. Entries here come from immuneACCESS through TCRdb and include only in-frame sequences with V and J called. Some clones fail to appear in such tables; in the studies checked, an unresolved V gene covers under half of the shortfall, and the cause of the remainder is unknown. The V and J calls and the clone size are those of that table, but D and trimming were determined from the DNA. This sample gives around 99,000 clones in total; about 74% of them show up just once. 14% of the sample goes to the ten largest clones.

V is pared back by 4 bases and J by 2 bases, with 9 bases lying between the germline termini. CDR1 SGHRS and CDR2 YFSETQ are derived from the germline V gene. The CDR3 contains 13 residues, cysteine and phenylalanine counted. Just CDR3 DNA is preserved here, 39 bases in frame from base 1. As concerns this clone: Its target antigen remains unknown. No much larger clone exists at a distance of one base, and base qualities are not known.

Material: PBMCs. The rearranged segments are TRBV5-1 and TRBJ1-2; TRBD1 is a weak D gene call, 5 bases matching. The source is a woman between 40 and 55 years old in good health and CMV-seropositive. Here is the DNA: TGCGCCAGCAGCATTTCAGGGAACTATGGCTACACCTTC. This yields the protein CASSISGNYGYTF.